These 9 T cell receptor beta chains share one sample of origin, sequenced in a study of blood T cell repertoires in COVID-19. Clones were sequenced by immunoSEQ multiplex PCR, and TCRdb holds only the in-frame ones, with some missing. Here the sample spans more than 85,000 clones, approximately 86% being singletons. The sequenced sample consisted of peripheral blood. The receptors shown here come from a man aged 50 or older with active or convalescent COVID-19.

The chain recombines TRBV5-4 with TRBJ1-1; D ambiguous. The germline CDR1 and CDR2 sequences are SGHNT and YYREEE (reference sequence). This CDR3 spans 13 amino acids. The V and J ends lost 4 bases and 2 bases respectively, with 9 bases between them. This CDR3 reads CASSPGFNTEAFF. The CDR3 DNA reads as TGTGCCAGCAGCCCGGGGTTCAACACTGAAGCTTTCTTT. Full variable domain (outside the CDR3, taken from reference TRBV5-4 and TRBJ1-1): ETGVTQSPTHLIKTRGQQVTLRCSSQSGHNTVSWYQQALGQGPQFIFQYYREEENGRGNFPPRFSGLQFPNYSSELNVNALELDDSALYLCASSPGFNTEAFFGQGTRLTVV.

The chain is built from TRBV28 and TRBJ1-5, with 9 positions matching TRBD1. The CDR3 has 15 residues. Germline lookup yields CDR1 MDHEN and CDR2 SYDVKM. V shed 5 bases, J shed 5 bases, and the junction held 7 bases outside the gene matches. This CDR3 reads CASSRPQGADQPQHF. CDR3 DNA sequence: TGTGCCAGCAGTAGACCACAGGGGGCCGATCAGCCCCAGCATTTT.

V and J are TRBV2 and TRBJ2-5, with D unresolved. The germline V gene has CDR1 SNHLY and CDR2 FYNNEI. Trimming removed 1 base from V and 5 bases from J, with 5 bases in between. This CDR3 is built from 12 residues. CDR3 protein: CASSEGRETQYF. CDR3 nucleotide sequence: TGTGCCAGCAGTGAAGGTCGGGAGACCCAGTACTTC.

The J gene is TRBJ1-2, the V gene TRBV2, with 9 bases aligning to TRBD1. The CDR3 runs 14 residues. Trimming at V came to 4 bases and at J to 8 bases, leaving 8 bases not matched to a gene. CDR1 SNHLY and CDR2 FYNNEI come from the germline V gene. CDR3 bases: TGTGCCAGCAGTGGACAGGGGGATGCCTTCGGCTACACCTTC. It is translated as CASSGQGDAFGYTF.

The chain has TRBV7-6 and TRBJ2-2; TRBD2 matches at 14 bases. Germline-derived CDR1 and CDR2 are SGHVS and FNYEAQ. This CDR3 has 18 amino acids. V shed 5 bases, J shed 2 bases, and the junction held 7 bases outside the gene matches. As DNA, the CDR3 is TGTGCCAGCAGCCCAGGACTAGCGGGGGGCCTAAACACCGGGGAGCTGTTTTTT. Its translation is CASSPGLAGGLNTGELFF. The full variable domain, rest sourced from reference TRBV7-6 and TRBJ2-2, is GAGVSQSPRYKVTKRGQDVALRCDPISGHVSLYWYRQALGQGPEFLTYFNYEAQQDKSGLPNDRFSAERPEGSISTLTIQRTEQRDSAMYRCASSPGLAGGLNTGELFFGEGSRLTVL.

The rearrangement uses TRBV27 and TRBJ1-4; D possibly corresponds to TRBD1 (5 bases). This CDR3 has 17 amino acids. Trimming removed 6 bases from V and 1 base from J, with 18 bases in between. Germline assignment: CDR1 MNHEY and CDR2 SMNVEV (reference sequence). CDR3 nucleotides: TGTGCCAGCAGCTCCGGGGGACTAGACAGAACTAATGAAAAACTGTTTTTT. This sequence encodes CASSSGGLDRTNEKLFF.

The V and J genes are TRBV6-2 or TRBV6-3 and TRBJ1-1; D not certain. Per germline, CDR1 MNHEY and CDR2 SVGEGT. Trimming shortened V by 4 bases and J by 5 bases, and 11 bases separated the two germline ends. This CDR3 spans 13 amino acids. The CDR3 loop is CASSLSGRTEAFF. The CDR3 DNA reads TGTGCCAGCAGTTTGTCGGGGAGAACTGAAGCTTTCTTT.

The chain recombines TRBV6-5 with TRBJ1-5, with 9 bases lining up with TRBD1. CDR1 and CDR2 from the germline V gene are MNHEY and SVGAGI. This CDR3 contains 16 residues. J lost 2 bases, V lost 2 bases, and 4 bases had no gene match. CDR3 protein: CASSYKDRGRNQPQHF. CDR3 nucleotide sequence: TGTGCCAGCAGTTACAAGGACAGGGGACGCAATCAGCCCCAGCATTTT.

The chain links TRBV10-3 to TRBJ2-3, with a tentative D call TRBD2 (5 bases). The CDR3 spans 13 residues. CDR1 is ENHRY, CDR2 SYGVKD, per germline. Deletions cut 8 bases from V and 2 bases from J, with 11 bases between. The CDR3: CAIAGEPTDTQYF. In DNA, the CDR3 is TGTGCCATCGCCGGGGAACCCACAGATACGCAGTATTTT.